Shown below are 10 T cell receptor beta chains from a single sample sequenced in a study of T cells of healthy individuals. From the 5' RACE reads, TCRdb called clonotypes with MiXCR, one entry per CDR3 protein. The sample has about 96,000 distinct CDR3 sequences, 15% to 20% seen once; the top ten hold 6.2%. Receptor source: a human donor in good health.

Many counts were recorded for this clonotype. V usage is TRBV6-5 and J usage is TRBJ1-2; 7 bases align to TRBD1. The CDR3 has 15 amino acids. Unmatched junction bases numbered 8, after V lost 0 bases and J lost 7 bases. Germline lookup yields CDR1 MNHEY and CDR2 SVGAGI. CDR3 amino acids: CASSYSSTGWSGYTF. The CDR3 nucleotides read TGTGCCAGCAGTTACTCTTCGACAGGGTGGAGTGGCTACACCTTC.

The chain employs TRBV7-8 and TRBJ2-2, with 7 bases identical to TRBD1. This CDR3 region has 13 residues. Germline CDR1 reads SGHVS; CDR2 reads FQNEAQ. Trimming cost V 3 bases and J 7 bases; bases outside gene matches: 2. CDR3 DNA: TGTGCCAGCAGCTTCCGGACAGGCGGGGAGCTGTTTTTT. Its translation is CASSFRTGGELFF.

This clonotype was detected only once. This rearrangement joins TRBV20-1 to TRBJ1-1, with 7 nucleotides matching TRBD1. The germline V gene encodes CDR1 DFQATT and CDR2 SNEGSKA (reference sequence). V lost 0 bases, J lost 5 bases, and 3 bases stayed unmatched. The CDR3 runs to 13 residues. The CDR3 DNA reads TGCAGTGCTAGAGAAACAGGGGAGACTGAAGCTTTCTTT. It specifies CSARETGETEAFF.

This clonotype has only a few counts. This chain connects TRBV5-5 to TRBJ2-3; the D is unclear. The CDR3 consists of 17 residues. Germline assignment: CDR1 SGHKS and CDR2 YYEKEE (reference sequence). V was trimmed by 4 bases and J by 0 bases, leaving 18 bases between them. In DNA form, the CDR3 reads TGTGCCAGCAGCCCACCCCCTTCCGGGCCTAGCACAGATACGCAGTATTTT. Protein: CASSPPPSGPSTDTQYF.

This clonotype showed up just a few times. The CDR3 DNA is TGTGCCTGGATGGGACTTAACGGTGAAGCTTTCTTT. Residues: CAWMGLNGEAFF. V gene TRBV30 combines with J gene TRBJ1-1; D possibly corresponds to TRBD1 (5 bases). The CDR3 is made up of 12 amino acids. V lost 4 bases to trimming and J lost 7 bases, with 13 bases between them. The germline CDR1 and CDR2 sequences are GTSNPN and SVGIG (reference sequence).

The chain employs TRBV5-1 and TRBJ2-5; no definite D call. The CDR3 sequence is 15 residues long. V lost 5 bases to trimming and J lost 1 base, with 15 bases between them. Germline CDR1 and CDR2: SGHRS and YFSETQ. The CDR3 DNA reads as TGCGCCAGCAGGCCCCTGACCAAACTCCAAGAGACCCAGTACTTC. Amino acid sequence: CASRPLTKLQETQYF.

This chain joins TRBV28 and TRBJ2-7, with D perhaps TRBD1 or TRBD2 (5 bases each). Germline V gene lookup returns CDR1 MDHEN and CDR2 SYDVKM. V lost 5 bases, J lost 5 bases, and 10 bases lay in between. CDR3 length: 12 amino acids. The CDR3 DNA reads as TGTGCCAGCAGTCCACGGGGACACGAGCAGTACTTC. Translation gives CASSPRGHEQYF.

There are many counts of this clonotype. The rearrangement links TRBV20-1 to TRBJ2-7; 12 nucleotides line up with TRBD1. The CDR3 loop spans 15 amino acids. The J segment lost 7 bases and the V segment lost 1 base, leaving 8 bases of the junction unmatched. Germline V gene data show CDR1 as DFQATT and CDR2 as SNEGSKA (reference sequence). The DNA for the CDR3 is TGCAGTGCTAGAGTAATCGGGACAGGGGGCGGGGAGCAGTACTTC. It codes for CSARVIGTGGGEQYF.

This chain uses TRBV4-2 with TRBJ2-1; the match to TRBD2 covers 7 bases. The CDR3 is made up of 13 amino acids. V lost 1 base, J lost 10 bases, and 4 bases stayed unmatched. Germline CDR1 reads LGHNA; CDR2 reads YNFKEQ. The CDR3 DNA is TGTGCCAGCAGCCAAGGGGAGGGCTGGGAGCAGTTCTTC. It specifies CASSQGEGWEQFF.

The chain employs TRBV11-2 and TRBJ2-3; possibly TRBD1 or TRBD2 for D (5 bases each). Between the trimmed V and J ends, which lost 3 bases and 2 bases, there was a span of 12 bases. Germline CDR1 is SGHAT and CDR2 is FQNNGV. CDR3 length equals 15 residues. CDR3 in DNA: TGTGCCAGCAGCTTTACGATCGGGGCCACAGATACGCAGTATTTT. Residues: CASSFTIGATDTQYF.